One and the same sample provided the 27 T cell receptor beta chains below, sequenced in a study of blood T cell repertoires in COVID-19. The repertoire was sequenced with immunoSEQ multiplex PCR; TCRdb's copy has only in-frame clones and lacks some. The profile shows 150,000 to 200,000 clones, 88% of them singletons. Sequencing used peripheral blood. The receptor set was obtained from a human donor in a cohort sampled during active COVID-19.

The chain recombines TRBV6-5 with TRBJ2-7, with D perhaps TRBD1 (5 bases). Trimming took 0 bases from V and 5 from J, leaving 8 bases between them. The CDR3 spans 13 residues. Germline values: CDR1 MNHEY, CDR2 SVGAGI. CDR3 in DNA: TGTGCCAGCAGTTACTCCAGGACACACGAGCAGTACTTC. It encodes CASSYSRTHEQYF.

This clone was observed many times. The chain employs TRBV6-2 or TRBV6-3 and TRBJ2-7, with D perhaps TRBD1 (5 bases). Germline V lookup: CDR1 MNHEY, CDR2 SVGEGT. The CDR3 consists of 11 residues. Trimming removed 6 bases from V and 6 bases from J, with 9 bases in between. CDR3 in amino acids: CASSLGLEQYF. CDR3 coding DNA: TGTGCCAGCAGCTTGGGGCTCGAGCAGTACTTC.

The rearrangement links TRBV7-2 to TRBJ2-3; perhaps TRBD2 as D (5 bases). This CDR3 comprises 19 residues. Looked up from germline, CDR1 is SGHTA and CDR2 is FQGNSA. V shed 1 base and J shed 6 bases, with 26 bases lying between them. The CDR3 here is CASSLGGKLGTFIRDTQYF. The CDR3 DNA sequence: TGTGCCAGCAGCTTAGGAGGGAAACTAGGAACATTTATTAGGGATACGCAGTATTTT.

This chain connects TRBV29-1 to TRBJ2-7, with 10 bases that match TRBD2. The germline gives CDR1 SQVTM, CDR2 ANQGSEA. The CDR3 length is 14 residues. The trim removed 6 bases at V and 9 bases at J, leaving 14 bases unmatched. The CDR3 loop reads CSVHGLAEGPGQYF. DNA of the CDR3: TGCAGCGTGCACGGACTAGCGGAGGGACCGGGGCAGTACTTC.

This chain connects TRBV12-3 or TRBV12-4 to TRBJ2-7; D is possibly TRBD1 (5 bases). V was clipped by 4 bases and J by 7 bases, with 11 bases between them. The CDR3 is 12 residues long. The CDR3: CASSWGSGEQYF. The DNA of the CDR3 is TGTGCCAGCAGTTGGGGCTCTGGGGAGCAGTACTTC.

Only one count was recorded for this clone. The chain carries TRBV14 and TRBJ2-6; D call uncertain. The germline V gene encodes CDR1 SGHDN and CDR2 FVKESK. CDR3 length equals 18 residues. Trimming took off 2 bases at V and 2 bases at J, with 16 bases between the two ends. The CDR3 sequence: CASSQSRPAAPGANVLTF. The CDR3 coding sequence is TGTGCCAGCAGCCAATCGCGACCGGCGGCGCCTGGGGCCAACGTCCTGACTTTC.

As to this clone: Other DNA sequences from this sample encode an identical CDR3 as well. The chain is built from TRBV24-1 and TRBJ2-3; weak D call: TRBD1 (5 bases). The CDR3 runs to 14 residues. With 6 bases removed from V and 3 bases from J, the gap between germline ends came to 12 bases. CDR1 KGHDR and CDR2 SFDVKD come from the germline V gene. The DNA of the CDR3 is TGTGCCACCAGTTCTGGAAGGGGAACAGATACGCAGTATTTT. Its protein product is CATSSGRGTDTQYF.

V usage is TRBV10-1 and J usage is TRBJ2-1; 8 bases agree with TRBD2. This CDR3 spans 16 amino acids. Germline V gene sequence: CDR1 WNHNN, CDR2 SYGVQD (reference sequence). Losses at the gene ends were 0 bases for V and 5 bases for J; bases not matched to a gene: 6. The DNA of the CDR3 is TGCGCCAGCAGTGAGTCTACGGGGGGGCCCAACAATGAGCAGTTCTTC. It codes for CASSESTGGPNNEQFF.

This clone is medium-sized by share. Here the CDR3 reads CASSWGQGDGNTIYF. CDR3 nucleotide sequence: TGTGCCAGCAGCTGGGGACAGGGAGACGGAAACACCATATATTTT. The gene calls are TRBV7-9 and TRBJ1-3, with 9 positions matching TRBD1. The CDR3 spans 15 residues. Germline CDR1 is SEHNR and CDR2 is FQNEAQ (reference sequence). J gave up 4 bases and V 4 bases, and 5 bases lay outside the gene matches.

The V gene is TRBV10-2, the J gene TRBJ2-7; a weak D match, TRBD2 (6 bases). In germline, CDR1 is WSHSY, CDR2 SAAADI. The V and J ends lost 5 bases and 1 base respectively, with 9 bases between them. The CDR3 extends over 13 amino acids. CDR3 in amino acids: CASSSGLSYEQYF. The DNA of the CDR3 is TGCGCCAGCAGTTCGGGACTGTCCTACGAGCAGTACTTC.

This chain uses TRBV5-4 with TRBJ2-2; 9 bases are shared with TRBD2. The CDR3 has 16 amino acids. With 4 bases clipped from V and 3 bases from J, the junction kept 7 bases outside the gene matches. Germline-derived CDR1 and CDR2 are SGHNT and YYREEE (reference sequence). The CDR3 protein is CASSPDGTSHTGELFF. Here the CDR3 DNA reads TGTGCCAGCAGCCCGGACGGGACTAGCCACACCGGGGAGCTGTTTTTT.

The chain is built from TRBV27 and TRBJ2-7; D is possibly TRBD1 (6 bases). V lost 4 bases to trimming and J lost 1 base, with 14 bases between them. Germline V gene sequence: CDR1 MNHEY, CDR2 SMNVEV (reference sequence). This CDR3 is 15 amino acids long. DNA for the CDR3: TGTGCCAGCAGTTCCTTTCCTGACAGGTCCTACGAGCAGTACTTC. Protein: CASSSFPDRSYEQYF.

The chain combines TRBV27 with TRBJ2-2, with 8 bases fitting TRBD1. Germline loops: CDR1 MNHEY, CDR2 SMNVEV (reference sequence). The CDR3 is made up of 15 amino acids. Trimming cost V 3 bases and J 1 base; bases outside gene matches: 1. CDR3 in amino acids: CASSFGTGNTGELFF. The CDR3 coding sequence is TGTGCCAGCAGTTTCGGGACAGGGAACACCGGGGAGCTGTTTTTT.

J is TRBJ2-7 and V is TRBV20-1; 10 nucleotides line up with TRBD2. The germline gives CDR1 DFQATT, CDR2 SNEGSKA (reference sequence). Trimming took 3 bases from V and 1 from J; bases not matched to a gene: 12. The CDR3 spans 17 residues. This CDR3 is CSASHPPGLALSYEQYF. As DNA, the CDR3 is TGCAGTGCTAGTCACCCCCCGGGACTAGCGCTTTCCTACGAGCAGTACTTC.

The chain has TRBV18 and TRBJ2-7; 7 bases fit TRBD1. V gave up 4 bases and J gave up 7 bases; unmatched junction bases: 7. The CDR3 is made up of 13 amino acids. The germline CDR1 and CDR2 sequences are KGHSH and LQKENI. DNA for the CDR3: TGTGCCAGCTCACGACAGGGTGAGGGGGAGCAGTACTTC. The encoded protein is CASSRQGEGEQYF.

The chain uses TRBV28 and TRBJ1-2; D not certain. Trimming cost V 3 bases and J 4 bases, with 9 bases left between them. The length of the CDR3 is 13 residues. Looked up from germline, CDR1 is MDHEN and CDR2 is SYDVKM. As DNA, the CDR3 is TGTGCCAGCAGTTTCGAGACGGGCTATGGCTACACCTTC. Its translation: CASSFETGYGYTF.

The chain couples TRBV10-3 to TRBJ2-1; 9 bases match TRBD1. V was clipped by 6 bases and J by 5 bases; unmatched bases: 2. Germline V gene sequence: CDR1 ENHRY, CDR2 SYGVKD. This CDR3 region has 13 residues. The CDR3: CAIRGTGNNEQFF. In DNA, the CDR3 is TGTGCCATCAGGGGGACAGGGAACAATGAGCAGTTCTTC.

The chain carries TRBV5-1 and TRBJ2-7; D remains unclear. CDR3 size: 13 residues. V lost 5 bases and J 1 base, leaving 10 bases between the germline ends. Germline V gene sequence: CDR1 SGHRS, CDR2 YFSETQ. For the CDR3, the DNA is TGCGCCAGCAGACGAAGAGAATCCTACGAGCAGTACTTC. Translated: CASRRRESYEQYF.

This clone was seen just once. Within the sample, other DNA sequences also encode this same CDR3. This CDR3 is CASSIGTVYEQYF. DNA for the CDR3: TGTGCCAGTAGTATTGGAACAGTCTACGAGCAGTACTTC. The chain is built from TRBV19 and TRBJ2-7, with D unresolved. The V end was cut by 3 bases, the J end by 3 bases, with 9 bases between. This CDR3 contains 13 residues. Germline-derived CDR1 and CDR2 are LNHDA and SQIVND (reference sequence).

J is TRBJ2-2 and V is TRBV29-1; D is possibly TRBD2 (6 bases). V was pared by 6 bases and J by 0 bases, with 14 bases between. This CDR3 spans 15 amino acids. CDR1 is SQVTM and CDR2 is ANQGSEA in the germline V gene. DNA of the CDR3: TGCAGCGTCGGAGGGGATGTCACGAACACCGGGGAGCTGTTTTTT. Translated: CSVGGDVTNTGELFF.

This clone was recorded once. The rearrangement joins TRBV7-2 to TRBJ2-3; 8 nucleotides agree with TRBD2. The ends lost 1 base at V and 2 bases at J; junction bases unmatched: 5. Germline values: CDR1 SGHTA, CDR2 FQGNSA. This CDR3 has 16 residues. The CDR3 coding sequence is TGTGCCAGCAGCTTAGGAGGCGGGGGGAACACAGATACGCAGTATTTT. Translated, it gives CASSLGGGGNTDTQYF.

This chain links TRBV6-2 or TRBV6-3 with TRBJ1-3, with D possibly matching TRBD1 (5 bases). V was clipped by 2 bases and J by 4 bases, with 6 bases between them. This CDR3 has 13 residues. Germline CDR1 is MNHEY and CDR2 is SVGEGT. CDR3 sequence (DNA): TGTGCCAGCAGTTACCGACAGGGAAACACCATATATTTT. It yields the protein CASSYRQGNTIYF.

V usage is TRBV4-3 and J usage is TRBJ2-7; 7 bases are a match to TRBD1. Per the germline V gene, CDR1 is LGHNA and CDR2 is YSLEER. V dropped 0 bases and J dropped 6; count of bases not matched to a gene: 11. The CDR3 contains 16 residues. In DNA form, the CDR3 reads TGCGCCAGCAGCCAAGATCTAAGACAGGGTGGCCTCGAGCAGTACTTC. It is translated as CASSQDLRQGGLEQYF.

This clone came up once. The genes are TRBV28 and TRBJ1-2; maybe TRBD1 (5 bases). The CDR3 has 14 amino acids. Trimming cost V 9 bases and J 4 bases, with 18 bases left between them. Germline V lookup: CDR1 MDHEN, CDR2 SYDVKM. CDR3 bases: TGTGCCAGTCGGCGAGGTGCAGGGCGCTATGGCTACACCTTC. Translation gives CASRRGAGRYGYTF.

This clone was counted a few times. The V call is TRBV9, the J call TRBJ1-3, with 8 nucleotides matching TRBD1. The V gene end was trimmed by 0 bases and the J gene end by 3 bases; junction bases not matched to a gene: 5. Germline loops: CDR1 SGDLS, CDR2 YYNGEE. The length of the CDR3 is 16 residues. This CDR3 reads CASSVASTGVGNTIYF. CDR3 in DNA: TGTGCCAGCAGCGTAGCCTCGACAGGGGTTGGAAACACCATATATTTT.

The chain combines TRBV9 with TRBJ1-1; D ambiguous. The CDR3 is 18 amino acids. Germline V lookup: CDR1 SGDLS, CDR2 YYNGEE. V was pared by 4 bases and J by 0 bases, with 22 bases between. In DNA form, the CDR3 reads TGTGCCAGCAGCCCCGATGCTCGGGTGATTAGTATGAACACTGAAGCTTTCTTT. Amino acids: CASSPDARVISMNTEAFF.

The chain carries TRBV5-6 and TRBJ2-7; 9 positions agree with TRBD1. CDR1 is SGHDT and CDR2 is YYEEEE in the germline V gene. The CDR3 has 13 residues. The ends lost 4 bases at V and 7 bases at J; junction bases unmatched: 6. The CDR3 bases are TGTGCCAGCAGCGTGACAGGGGGAAGGGAGCAGTACTTC. Its protein is CASSVTGGREQYF.